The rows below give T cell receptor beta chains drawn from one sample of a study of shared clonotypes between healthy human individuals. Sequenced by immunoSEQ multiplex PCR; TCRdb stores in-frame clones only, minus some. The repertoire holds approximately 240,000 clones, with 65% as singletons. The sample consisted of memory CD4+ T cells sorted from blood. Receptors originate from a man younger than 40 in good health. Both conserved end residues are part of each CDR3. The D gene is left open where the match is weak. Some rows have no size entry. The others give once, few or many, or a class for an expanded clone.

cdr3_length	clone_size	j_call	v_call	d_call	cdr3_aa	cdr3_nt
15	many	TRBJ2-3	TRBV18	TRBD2	CASSLGLAGDYTQYF	TGTGCCAGCTCACTCGGACTAGCGGGAGATTATACGCAGTATTTT
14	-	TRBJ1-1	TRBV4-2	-	CASSQGRTNTEAFF	TGTGCCAGCAGCCAAGGTCGAACGAACACTGAAGCTTTCTTT
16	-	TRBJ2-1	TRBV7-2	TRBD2	CASSYPGLGSFNEQFF	TGTGCCAGCAGCTACCCGGGACTAGGGTCTTTCAATGAGCAGTTCTTC
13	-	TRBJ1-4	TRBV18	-	CASSRQGNEKLFF	TGTGCCAGCTCTCGCCAGGGGAATGAAAAACTGTTTTTT
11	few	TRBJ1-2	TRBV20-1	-	CSARFQGGYTF	TGCAGTGCTAGGTTCCAGGGAGGCTACACCTTC
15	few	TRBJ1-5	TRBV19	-	CASSLAGYSNQPQHF	TGTGCCAGTAGTTTGGCAGGCTATAGCAATCAGCCCCAGCATTTT
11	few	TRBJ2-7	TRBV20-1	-	CSARRSYEQYF	TGCAGTGCCCGACGGTCCTACGAGCAGTACTTC
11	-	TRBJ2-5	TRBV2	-	CASRRQETQYF	TGTGCCAGCAGGCGTCAAGAGACCCAGTACTTC
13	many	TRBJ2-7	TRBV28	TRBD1	CASRQGSSYEQYF	TGTGCCAGTAGACAGGGAAGCTCCTACGAGCAGTACTTC
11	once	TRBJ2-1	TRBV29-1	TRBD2	CSSIRGGLQFF	TGCAGCTCAATACGGGGGGGCCTACAATTCTTC
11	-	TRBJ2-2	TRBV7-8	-	CASKVVGELFF	TGTGCCAGCAAGGTGGTCGGGGAGCTGTTTTTT
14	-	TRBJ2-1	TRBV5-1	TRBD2	CASSGRTRQDEQFF	TGCGCCAGCAGCGGGAGGACTAGACAAGATGAGCAGTTCTTC
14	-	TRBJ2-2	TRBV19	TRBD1	CASARDRGTGELFF	TGTGCCAGTGCCCGGGACAGGGGCACCGGGGAGCTGTTTTTT
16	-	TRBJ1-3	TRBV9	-	CASSVASGRGENTIYF	TGTGCCAGCAGCGTAGCTTCCGGCAGGGGAGAAAACACCATATATTTT
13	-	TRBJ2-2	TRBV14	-	CASSPFGAGELFF	TGTGCCAGCAGCCCCTTTGGAGCCGGGGAGCTGTTTTTT
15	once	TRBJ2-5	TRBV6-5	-	CASSYSNSAIGTQYF	TGTGCCAGCAGTTACTCTAATAGCGCAATCGGGACCCAGTACTTC
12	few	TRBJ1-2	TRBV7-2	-	CASSPYPASYTF	TGTGCCAGCAGCCCGTACCCGGCTAGCTACACCTTC
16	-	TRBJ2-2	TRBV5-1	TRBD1	CASSVTGGRDTGELFF	TGCGCCAGCAGCGTTACAGGGGGCAGAGACACCGGGGAGCTGTTTTTT
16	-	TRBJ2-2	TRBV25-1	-	CASSATRNANTGELFF	TGTGCCAGCAGTGCTACCAGAAACGCGAACACCGGGGAGCTGTTTTTT
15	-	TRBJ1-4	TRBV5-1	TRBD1	CASSLSGTGGEKLFF	TGCGCCAGCAGCTTGTCCGGGACAGGGGGTGAAAAACTGTTTTTT
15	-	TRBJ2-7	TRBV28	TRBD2	CASREGSSGAYEQYF	TGTGCCAGCAGAGAGGGTTCTAGCGGAGCCTACGAGCAGTACTTC
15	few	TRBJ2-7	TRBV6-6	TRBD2	CASSYRTTSGYEQYF	TGTGCCAGCAGCTATAGAACGACTAGCGGCTACGAGCAGTACTTC
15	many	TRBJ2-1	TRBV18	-	CASSPRGTNFNEQFF	TGTGCCAGCTCACCCCGTGGGACAAACTTCAATGAGCAGTTCTTC
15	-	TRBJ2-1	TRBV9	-	CASSVVGSNYNEQFF	TGTGCCAGCAGCGTAGTGGGGAGCAACTACAATGAGCAGTTCTTC
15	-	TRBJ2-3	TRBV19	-	CASSSRAGSADTQYF	TGTGCCAGTAGTTCTAGGGCGGGGTCCGCAGATACGCAGTATTTT
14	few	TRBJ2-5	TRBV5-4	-	CASSLPFGQETQYF	TGTGCCAGCAGCTTACCCTTTGGTCAAGAGACCCAGTACTTC
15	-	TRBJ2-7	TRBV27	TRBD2	CASSTQLAGVGEQYF	TGTGCCAGCAGTACCCAATTAGCGGGAGTAGGCGAGCAGTACTTC
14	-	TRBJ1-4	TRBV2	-	CASKRSIANEKLFF	TGTGCCAGCAAGAGATCGATAGCTAATGAAAAACTGTTTTTT
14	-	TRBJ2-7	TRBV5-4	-	CASSLESGTHEQYF	TGTGCCAGCAGCTTGGAATCCGGGACCCACGAGCAGTACTTC
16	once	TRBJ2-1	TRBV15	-	CATPPLTASSYNEQFF	TGTGCCACCCCCCCCCTCACGGCTAGCTCCTACAATGAGCAGTTCTTC
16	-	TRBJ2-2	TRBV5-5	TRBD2	CASSSDRTSGGKELFF	TGTGCCAGCAGCTCCGATAGGACTAGCGGGGGGAAGGAGCTGTTTTTT
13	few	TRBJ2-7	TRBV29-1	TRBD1	CSVRSSTGNEQYF	TGCAGCGTCCGTTCGTCGACAGGGAACGAGCAGTACTTC
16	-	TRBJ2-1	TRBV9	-	CASSVSGSRSYNEQFF	TGTGCCAGCAGCGTTAGCGGTTCTCGCTCCTACAATGAGCAGTTCTTC
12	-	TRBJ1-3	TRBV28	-	CASSLGRNTIYF	TGTGCCAGCTCCCTTGGCAGAAACACCATATATTTT
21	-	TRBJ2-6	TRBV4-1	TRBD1	CASSQVYGRGRTSSGANVLTF	TGCGCCAGCAGCCAAGTTTACGGTAGGGGGCGAACAAGCTCTGGGGCCAACGTCCTGACTTTC
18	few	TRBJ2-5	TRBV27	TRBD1	CASSRSPQGTGKKETQYF	TGTGCCAGCAGCCGATCGCCACAAGGGACAGGGAAGAAAGAGACCCAGTACTTC